This TCR beta chain was found in a study of CD8 T cells in ankylosing spondylitis. This CDR3 is 12 amino acids long. V shed 5 bases and J shed 6 bases, with 9 bases lying between them. CDR1 and CDR2 from the germline V gene are SGHVS and FNYEAQ. Only a few counts were recorded for this clonotype. Its matching antigen is unknown. Each CDR3 protein gets one entry after TCRdb re-called the 5' RACE reads with MiXCR. This table has hundreds of thousands of distinct CDR3 sequences, 26% appearing once. Findings and limits, study-wide: Among TCR beta sequences, a motif of eight highly homologous variants appeared characteristic of ankylosing spondylitis blood.

This sequence originates from a male donor with ankylosing spondylitis. The rearrangement uses TRBV7-6 and TRBJ2-3; TRBD1 is a possible D gene (5 bases). The sample was blood, either unsorted or a sorted T cell fraction (not recorded which). The CDR3 reads CASSQGLDTQYF. The CDR3 DNA reads TGTGCCAGCAGCCAGGGTTTGGATACGCAGTATTTT. Variable domain in full (rest from reference TRBV7-6 and TRBJ2-3): GAGVSQSPRYKVTKRGQDVALRCDPISGHVSLYWYRQALGQGPEFLTYFNYEAQQDKSGLPNDRFSAERPEGSISTLTIQRTEQRDSAMYRCASSQGLDTQYFGPGTRLTVL.